This entry lists 8 T cell receptor beta chains sequenced from one sample in a study of blood T cell repertoires in COVID-19. Clones were sequenced by immunoSEQ multiplex PCR, and TCRdb holds only the in-frame ones, with some missing. There are 200,000 to 250,000 clones in the sample; around 84% occur only once, and approximately 7.2% lies in the top ten. The sample taken for sequencing was peripheral blood. All receptors come from a woman between 65 and 79 years old with active or convalescent COVID-19.

This clone came up once. The rearrangement links TRBV29-1 to TRBJ1-1; 9 bases map to TRBD1. The CDR3 runs 10 residues. V shed 4 bases and J 10 bases; nucleotides not matched to a gene: 1. Germline V lookup: CDR1 SQVTM, CDR2 ANQGSEA. CDR3 in amino acids: CSVGDRAAFF. CDR3 nucleotides: TGCAGCGTTGGGGACAGGGCAGCTTTCTTT. Filled out from reference TRBV29-1 and TRBJ1-1, the complete variable domain reads SAVISQKPSRDICQRGTSLTIQCQVDSQVTMMFWYRQQPGQSLTLIATANQGSEATYESGFVIDKFPISRPNLTFSTLTVSNMSPEDSSIYLCSVGDRAAFFGQGTRLTVV.

The J gene is TRBJ2-7, the V gene TRBV4-3; 7 nucleotides align to TRBD2. The CDR3 has 16 amino acids. The germline V gene encodes CDR1 LGHNA and CDR2 YSLEER. V lost 4 bases and J lost 3; bases outside the gene matches: 12. This CDR3 reads CASSRSGGESLYEQYF. CDR3 DNA sequence: TGCGCCAGCAGCCGTAGTGGGGGGGAGTCTCTCTACGAGCAGTACTTC.

This clone has a single count. V is TRBV5-1 and J is TRBJ2-2, with 8 bases fitting TRBD1. The J segment lost 6 bases and the V segment lost 7 bases, leaving 14 bases of the junction unmatched. Germline CDR1 SGHRS, CDR2 YFSETQ. The length of the CDR3 is 16 residues. CDR3 sequence: CASCLLSRGQSGELFF. In DNA, the CDR3 is TGCGCCAGCTGTTTGTTGTCCAGGGGGCAATCCGGGGAGCTGTTTTTT.

In its sample, this clone was seen a few times. This chain connects TRBV4-1 to TRBJ1-2, with D unresolved. The CDR3 is 18 residues long. CDR1 is MGHRA and CDR2 is YSYEKL in the germline V gene. Trimming stripped 2 bases from V and 0 bases from J, with 19 bases between. The DNA of the CDR3 is TGCGCCAGCAGCCAAAGAAAGTCCCAGGCAGTAGCTAACTATGGCTACACCTTC. It codes for CASSQRKSQAVANYGYTF.

Turning to this clone: One end of the junction does not line up with germline, which may come from a read error. The chain is built from TRBV7-9 and TRBJ1-3, with no clear D. This CDR3 has 12 amino acids. Germline values: CDR1 SEHNR, CDR2 FQNEAQ (reference sequence). This chain's CDR3 is CASSSLQYPPDF. Here the CDR3 DNA reads TGTGCCAGCAGCTCCTTACAGTACCCCCCGGATTTT.

This CDR3 is CASSFVGGGVETQYF. Here the CDR3 DNA reads TGCGCCAGCAGCTTTGTAGGGGGCGGGGTGGAGACCCAGTACTTC. The chain carries TRBV5-1 and TRBJ2-5; weak D call: TRBD1 (7 bases). V lost 2 bases to trimming and J lost 5 bases, with 16 bases between them. CDR1 and CDR2 from the germline V gene are SGHRS and YFSETQ. The CDR3 runs to 15 residues.

V usage is TRBV18 and J usage is TRBJ1-3; D remains ambiguous. The germline V and J ends were trimmed by 6 bases and 0 bases, with 15 bases remaining between them. Germline CDR1 is KGHSH and CDR2 is LQKENI. The CDR3 covers 16 residues. DNA for the CDR3: TGTGCCAGCTCCCCCAAGGAGAGGCCCTCTGGAAACACCATATATTTT. Protein product: CASSPKERPSGNTIYF.

The chain is built from TRBV5-1 and TRBJ1-1, with D perhaps matching TRBD1 (5 bases). Germline lookup yields CDR1 SGHRS and CDR2 YFSETQ. The CDR3 is 14 residues long. The germline V and J ends were trimmed by 0 bases and 1 base, with 7 bases remaining between them. CDR3: CASSLEGRNTEAFF. The CDR3 coding sequence is TGCGCCAGCAGCTTGGAGGGGCGGAACACTGAAGCTTTCTTT.